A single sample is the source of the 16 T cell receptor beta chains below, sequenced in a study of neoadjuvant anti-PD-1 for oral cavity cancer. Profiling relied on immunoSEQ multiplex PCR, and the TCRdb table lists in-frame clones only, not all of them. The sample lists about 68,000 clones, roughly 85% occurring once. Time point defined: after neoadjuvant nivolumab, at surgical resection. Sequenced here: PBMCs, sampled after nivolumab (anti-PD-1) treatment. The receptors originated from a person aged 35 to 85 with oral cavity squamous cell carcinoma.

Written as DNA, the CDR3 is TGTGCCAGCAGCGGAAATACGGGGGTCTATGGCTACACCTTC. This codes for CASSGNTGVYGYTF. The rearrangement joins TRBV2 to TRBJ1-2; the D gene is possibly TRBD1 (5 bases). The CDR3 runs to 14 residues. CDR1 is SNHLY, CDR2 FYNNEI, per germline. V gave up 6 bases and J gave up 4 bases, with 15 bases separating them.

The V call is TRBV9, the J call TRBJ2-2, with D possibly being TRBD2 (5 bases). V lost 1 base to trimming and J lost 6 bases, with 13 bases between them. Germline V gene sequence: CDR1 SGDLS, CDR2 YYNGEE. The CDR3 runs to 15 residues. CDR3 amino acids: CASSVYEGVAGELFF. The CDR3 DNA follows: TGTGCCAGCAGCGTATATGAGGGTGTCGCCGGGGAGCTGTTTTTT.

The CDR3: CAISESERGDEQYF. For the CDR3, the DNA is TGTGCCATCAGTGAGTCGGAAAGGGGAGACGAGCAGTACTTC. The V gene is TRBV10-3, the J gene TRBJ2-7; D assignment may be TRBD1 or TRBD2 (5 bases each). Germline-derived CDR1 and CDR2 are ENHRY and SYGVKD. V lost 0 bases, J lost 5 bases, and 11 bases lay in between. The CDR3 extends over 14 amino acids.

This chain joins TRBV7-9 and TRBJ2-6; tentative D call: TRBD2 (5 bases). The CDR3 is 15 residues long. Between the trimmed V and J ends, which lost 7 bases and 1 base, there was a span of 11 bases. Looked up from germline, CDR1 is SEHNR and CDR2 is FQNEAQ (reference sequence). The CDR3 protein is CASTIGVSGANVLTF. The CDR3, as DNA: TGTGCCAGCACCATCGGGGTATCTGGGGCCAACGTCCTGACTTTC.

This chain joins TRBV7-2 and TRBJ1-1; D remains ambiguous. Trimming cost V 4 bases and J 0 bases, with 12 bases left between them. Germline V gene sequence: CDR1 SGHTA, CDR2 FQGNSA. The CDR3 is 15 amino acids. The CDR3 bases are TGTGCCAGCAGCTCAAGCCCCTTTATGAACACTGAAGCTTTCTTT. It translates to CASSSSPFMNTEAFF.

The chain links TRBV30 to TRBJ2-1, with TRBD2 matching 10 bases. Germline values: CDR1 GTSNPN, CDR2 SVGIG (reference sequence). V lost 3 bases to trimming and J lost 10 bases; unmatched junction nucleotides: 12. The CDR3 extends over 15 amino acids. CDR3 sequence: CAWSRTASGRGEQFF. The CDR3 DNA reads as TGTGCCTGGAGCCGTACGGCGAGCGGGAGGGGGGAGCAGTTCTTC.

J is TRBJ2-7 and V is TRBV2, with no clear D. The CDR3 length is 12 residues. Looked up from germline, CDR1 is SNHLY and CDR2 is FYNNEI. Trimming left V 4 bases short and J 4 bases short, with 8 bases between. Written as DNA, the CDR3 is TGTGCCAGCAGTGCGGTTGCGTACGAGCAGTACTTC. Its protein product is CASSAVAYEQYF.

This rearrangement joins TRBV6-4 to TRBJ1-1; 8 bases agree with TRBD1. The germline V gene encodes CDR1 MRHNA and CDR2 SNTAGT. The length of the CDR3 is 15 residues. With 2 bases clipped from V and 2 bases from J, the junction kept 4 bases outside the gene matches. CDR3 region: CASSDPPGGNTEAFF. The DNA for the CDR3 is TGTGCCAGCAGTGACCCACCAGGGGGCAACACTGAAGCTTTCTTT.

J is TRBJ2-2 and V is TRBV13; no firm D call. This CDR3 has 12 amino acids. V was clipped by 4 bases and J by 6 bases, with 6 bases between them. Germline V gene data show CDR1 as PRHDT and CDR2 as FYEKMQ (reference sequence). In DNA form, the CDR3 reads TGTGCCAGCAGCTCCCGCCCCGGGGAGCTGTTTTTT. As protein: CASSSRPGELFF.

DNA of the CDR3: TGTGCCTGTCAGGGAAACACAGATACGCAGTATTTT. The encoded protein is CACQGNTDTQYF. The rearrangement joins TRBV30 to TRBJ2-3; D might be TRBD1 (5 bases). Germline V gene sequence: CDR1 GTSNPN, CDR2 SVGIG (reference sequence). V lost 6 bases and J lost 2, with 9 bases in between. This CDR3 is built from 12 residues.

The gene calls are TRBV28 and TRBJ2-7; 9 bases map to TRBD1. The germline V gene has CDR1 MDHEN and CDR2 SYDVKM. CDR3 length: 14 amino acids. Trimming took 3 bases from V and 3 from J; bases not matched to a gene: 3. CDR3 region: CASSFQDRGYEQYF. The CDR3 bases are TGTGCCAGCAGTTTCCAGGACAGGGGCTACGAGCAGTACTTC.

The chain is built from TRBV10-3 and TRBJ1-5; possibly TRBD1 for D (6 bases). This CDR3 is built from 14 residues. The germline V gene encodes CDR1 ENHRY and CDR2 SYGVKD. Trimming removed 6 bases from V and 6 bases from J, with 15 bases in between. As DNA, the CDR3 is TGTGCCATCAGCCAACAGGGAGGGAGTCAGCCCCAGCATTTT. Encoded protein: CAISQQGGSQPQHF.

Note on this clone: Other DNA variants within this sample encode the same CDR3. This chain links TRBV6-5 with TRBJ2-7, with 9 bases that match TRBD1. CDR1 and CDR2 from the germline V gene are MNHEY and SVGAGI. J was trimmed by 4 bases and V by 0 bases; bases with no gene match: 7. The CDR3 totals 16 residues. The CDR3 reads CASSYSRTGDSYEQYF. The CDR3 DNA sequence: TGTGCCAGCAGTTACTCCCGGACAGGGGATTCTTACGAGCAGTACTTC.

This CDR3 reads CSGDRETYNEQFF. CDR3 nucleotide sequence: TGCAGCGGGGACCGAGAGACCTACAATGAGCAGTTCTTC. V usage is TRBV29-1 and J usage is TRBJ2-1; D tentatively fits TRBD1 or TRBD2 (5 bases each). In germline, CDR1 is SQVTM, CDR2 ANQGSEA. This CDR3 comprises 13 residues. The V gene lost 7 bases and the J gene lost 2 bases, with 12 bases spanning the gap.

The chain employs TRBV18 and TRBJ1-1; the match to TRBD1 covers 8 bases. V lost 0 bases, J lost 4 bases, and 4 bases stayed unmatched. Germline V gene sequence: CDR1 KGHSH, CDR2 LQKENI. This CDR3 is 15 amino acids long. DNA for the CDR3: TGTGCCAGCTCACCACCCTCAGGGGGCGGCACTGAAGCTTTCTTT. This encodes CASSPPSGGGTEAFF.

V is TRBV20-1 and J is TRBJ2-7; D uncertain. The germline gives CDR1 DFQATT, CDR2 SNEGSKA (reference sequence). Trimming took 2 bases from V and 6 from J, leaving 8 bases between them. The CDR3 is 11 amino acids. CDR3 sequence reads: CSARMDSEQYF. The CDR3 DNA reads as TGCAGTGCTAGAATGGATAGCGAGCAGTACTTC.